This is a list of T cell receptor beta chains from one sample in a study of metastatic and nonmetastatic thyroid tumors. TCRdb re-processed the PCR reads through MiXCR. This sample carries some 21,000 clones, approximately 16% of them seen once, and the ten largest clones take around 21%. Material for sequencing was blood. The receptor set was obtained from a male donor with papillary thyroid cancer or a benign thyroid nodule (not recorded which). Some clones in this sample may be carry-over from other donors' samples. CDR3s leave out the opening cysteine and the closing phenylalanine or tryptophan. Size tells how often a clone was seen (once, few, many) or the class of an expanded clone, and some rows leave it out.

V gene | clone size | CDR3 protein
TRBV11-2 | many | ASSFTGYPEAF
TRBV4-1 | many | ASSLRGGQETQY
TRBV20-1 | many | SASGIRPLNEQF
TRBV12-3/TRBV12-4 | few | ASSLAGGPPDTQY
TRBV5-4 | NA | ASSPAGARGETQY
TRBV10-3 | NA | AISDGGAYEQY
TRBV12-3/TRBV12-4 | NA | ASSLSVGGRSSYEQY
TRBV11-1 | NA | ASSSRVRGGNTEAF
TRBV2 | many | ASMRESSADTQY
TRBV6-4 | medium-sized | ASSAGGTDTQY
TRBV4-1 | NA | ASSQSIAGPSYEQY
TRBV6-2/TRBV6-3 | many | ASSYEFYNEQF
TRBV6-1 | many | ASSDGASEAF
TRBV7-2 | many | ASSLDLAGGVGQF
TRBV11-1 | NA | ASSPQATSYNEQF
TRBV10-3 | many | AISASLSFSTDTQY
TRBV5-1 | many | ASSLRSSGVTNEQF
TRBV11-3 | NA | ASSYGPGYEQY
TRBV20-1 | many | SAIMTSGGRDTQY
TRBV12-3/TRBV12-4 | many | ASSLVGQIRAF
TRBV12-3/TRBV12-4 | NA | ASSLSVDGGDEQY
TRBV18 | many | ASRRGNFYNEQF
TRBV7-6 | many | ASSSGLGHTDTQY
TRBV20-1 | NA | SASPRAYEQY
TRBV11-3 | many | ASSPRLAGVYEQY
TRBV7-9 | many | ASSLSLAGTYNEQF
TRBV7-8 | many | ASSSPARTEVEETQY
TRBV3-1 | NA | ASSQGGSGNTIY
TRBV10-3 | many | AISGGLRDTQY
TRBV11-2 | many | ASSDRQSNEGVF
TRBV3-1 | many | ASSPGGSQDEQF
TRBV10-3 | many | AISSRGTSGLYNEQF
TRBV27 | medium-sized | ASSRSTGIRDEQY
TRBV6-1 | medium-sized | ASKKQAGTDLYGYT
TRBV11-2 | many | ASSLEPRGGGYT
TRBV5-6 | few | ASSLPHYNEQF
TRBV6-1 | medium-sized | ASTEGSADLYGYT
TRBV7-3 | NA | ASSLASSGDTIY
TRBV12-3/TRBV12-4 | few | ASSLARSGANVLT
TRBV28 | medium-sized | ASSLQRRYT
TRBV4-1 | many | ASSLGAGSNQPQH
TRBV29-1 | many | SVVPGGGFSYEQY
TRBV5-1 | many | ASSLLTSSGTGELF
TRBV7-9 | many | ASSSAETSGINEQY
TRBV13 | many | ASSSYPTINTQY
TRBV2 | many | ASRRNQGNEQF